Detailed here is one TCR beta chain. No cognate antigen has been identified for it. No much larger clone is present one base from it, and per-base qualities are unavailable. This sample was taken from a study of T cell responses to AZD1222 COVID-19 vaccine (dated by TCRdb to about 2021). Some background on the complete study: Because spike-specific TCR depth and breadth did not differ between the two schedules, AZD1222 recipients who got a second dose at roughly 4 weeks were pooled with those who got a second dose at roughly 12 weeks. A total of 230 to 250 trial participants underwent TCR sequencing, of whom some 200 had received two doses of AZD1222 and approximately 25 had received two doses of the MenACWY control vaccine. Trial participants were enrolled into age subgroups of 18-55, 56-69 and 70-plus years, which contained around 140, 26 and 57 TCR-sequenced participants, respectively. The paper's findings and limits, for the study overall: Because no samples from the day 14 peak response were available, repertoires could be characterized only after the peak T cell response. Reportedly, almost half of the unique spike-specific TCRs recognized epitopes lying outside the regions that are mutated in the B.1.351 and B.1.1.7 variants. Conclusions about previously exposed vaccinees are limited because only a handful of AZD1222 recipients were SARS-CoV-2 seropositive at baseline. In the small 56-69-year group, the increase in depth fell short of significance, most likely because of low power. Participants were mostly white British, with more females than males. The authors suggested clonal diversity may have been underestimated. The vaccine-associated CD4 TCRs covered the entire spike protein, and the dominant responses fell in regions 160-218 and 743-854. After two AZD1222 doses, spike-specific TCR breadth and depth were significantly higher than at day 0 and than in MenACWY recipients.

The CDR3 regions of human TCRbeta chains were analyzed by immunosequencing. The authors' analysis ran thus. Repertoire TCRs were checked for matches against a reference library of SARS-CoV-2-specific TCRs that had been generated using the MIRA antigen-specificity platform. Breadth meant the fraction of unique TCRs that were SARS-CoV-2-associated, whereas depth meant the fraction of total T cells that were SARS-CoV-2-associated. Using the MIRA data, each spike-specific TCR was assigned both to the spike region to which the TCR was reactive and to a CD4 or CD8 class. Log10-transformed breadth and depth values were compared by one-way ANOVA with Sidak's multiple comparisons tests. The table was pulled from immuneACCESS by TCRdb, which kept in-frame rearrangements only. Such tables lose some clones; where checked, under half of the loss comes from unresolved V genes, and the rest has no known cause. V, J and clone size were drawn from that table, and D and trimming were deduced from the DNA. The sample yields roughly 110,000 clones; about 89% were counted once. Approximately 7% of the sample belongs to the ten largest clones.

For CDR1 and CDR2, the germline V gene (reference sequence) lists LNHDA and SQIVND. Ends trimmed: V by 1 base, J by 3 bases; bases unmatched to a gene: 4. CDR3 length: 15 amino acids, cysteine to phenylalanine. Only the CDR3 DNA is retained, 45 bases long and in frame from the first base. The sample's time point label, decoded: baseline before first vaccination. The vaccinee samples were drawn from two UK trials, COV001 and COV002, one of which was a single-blind randomized controlled phase 2/3 trial testing AZD1222 (ChAdOx1 nCoV-19) in healthy adults. For TCRbeta chain sequencing, PBMC samples from trial participants were taken at day 0 and at day 28 after the second dose.

The TCR comes from an adult in good health. This sequence uses TRBV19 and TRBJ2-7, with TRBD2 identical over 9 junction bases. The sample here was peripheral blood, taken on day 0 of AZD1222 vaccination. The DNA sequence is TGTGCCAGTAGTATAGCCGGAGCGGGAGGCTACGAGCAGTACTTC. Its protein is CASSIAGAGGYEQYF.